This T cell receptor (beta chain) originates from a study of T cell repertoires in cytomegalovirus infection. This clonotype was detected a few times. Antigen: not known. General observations from the study: There were HLA-C-restricted CMV-specific TCR beta clonotypes dominating the ex vivo response.

Germline loops: CDR1 MNHEY, CDR2 SVGEGT. With 2 bases removed from V and 1 base from J, the gap between germline ends came to 9 bases. There are 15 residues in the CDR3. MiXCR, run by TCRdb on the reads, gives a single entry per CDR3 protein. The sample includes about 20,000 distinct CDR3 sequences, about 42% of them seen just once. This material consisted of CD8+ T cells from cultured PBMCs, taken from culture after CMV antigen stimulation. The source of this sequence is a human donor in good health (CMV status not recorded). Some clones in this sample may be carry-over from other donors' samples. The chain links TRBV6-2 or TRBV6-3 to TRBJ1-5; D gene uncertain. CDR3 region: CASSYGILSNQPQHF. The CDR3 DNA is TGTGCCAGCAGTTACGGGATCCTAAGCAATCAGCCCCAGCATTTT.